The 15 T cell receptor beta chains reported below all come from one sample, sequenced in a study of T-cell reconstitution after alpha-beta-depleted transplantation in children. Preparation of the TCRbeta library involved a method that used unique molecular identifiers. TCRdb independently ran MiXCR on the PCR reads; one entry per CDR3 protein. There are hundreds of thousands of distinct CDR3 sequences in the sample; approximately 20% occur only once, and less than 4% lies in the top ten. The sample here was PBMCs from the stem cell graft donor, taken from the stem cell graft. The receptors come from a human donor who donated a stem cell graft to a child with acute lymphoblastic leukemia.

The gene calls are TRBV20-1 and TRBJ2-3, with D possibly called TRBD1 or TRBD2 (5 bases each). Germline assignment: CDR1 DFQATT and CDR2 SNEGSKA (reference sequence). CDR3 length: 14 residues. V lost 0 bases, J lost 6 bases, and 13 bases lay in between. The CDR3 region has the DNA TGCAGTGCTAGAGATCTTGGGGGAGCGGATACGCAGTATTTT. It codes for CSARDLGGADTQYF.

This clonotype was observed a handful of times. The J gene is TRBJ1-5, the V gene TRBV7-2; possibly TRBD1 for D (5 bases). Germline V lookup: CDR1 SGHTA, CDR2 FQGNSA. The V end lost 1 base, the J end lost 1 base, and 14 bases lay between the germline ends. The CDR3 has 17 amino acids. CDR3 residues: CASSLGGGRASNQPQHF. CDR3 nucleotide sequence: TGTGCCAGCAGCTTAGGTGGGGGAAGAGCGAGCAATCAGCCCCAGCATTTT.

On this clonotype itself: A much larger clone lies one base from this, so it may be a read error. This chain connects TRBV12-3 or TRBV12-4 to TRBJ2-2, with 9 bases lining up with TRBD1. The CDR3 totals 14 residues. The CDR3 loop reads CACSGDRATGELFF. Here the CDR3 DNA reads TGTGCCTGCAGTGGGGACAGGGCCACCGGGGAGCTGTTTTTT.

J is TRBJ2-7 and V is TRBV5-1; D remains unclear. V was pared by 2 bases and J by 6 bases, with 12 bases between. The CDR3 spans 13 residues. CDR1 is SGHRS and CDR2 is YFSETQ in the germline V gene. The CDR3 region has the DNA TGCGCCAGCAGCTTCACCCCGCCAGGCGAGCAGTACTTC. It encodes CASSFTPPGEQYF.

V is TRBV6-1 and J is TRBJ2-7; 11 positions agree with TRBD2. The CDR3 is 15 amino acids. The J segment lost 5 bases and the V segment lost 7 bases, leaving 10 bases of the junction unmatched. From germline, CDR1 is MNHNS and CDR2 SASEGT. Here the CDR3 reads CASNPTSGVGNEQYF. The CDR3, as DNA: TGTGCCAGCAACCCGACTAGCGGGGTTGGGAACGAGCAGTACTTC.

This clonotype was seen a handful of times. V gene TRBV4-1 combines with J gene TRBJ1-1; 7 bases map to TRBD1. The CDR3 has 13 amino acids. V shed 4 bases and J 6 bases; nucleotides not matched to a gene: 5. The germline V gene encodes CDR1 MGHRA and CDR2 YSYEKL. The CDR3 nucleotides are TGCGCCAGCAGCCGCACAGGGGCGGCTGAAGCTTTCTTT. Translation gives CASSRTGAAEAFF.

The chain links TRBV5-1 to TRBJ1-2, with TRBD1 matching over 7 bases. This CDR3 is built from 15 residues. CDR1 and CDR2 (germline): SGHRS, YFSETQ. V gave up 3 bases and J gave up 2 bases; unmatched junction bases: 7. CDR3 coding DNA: TGCGCCAGCAGCTATGGACAGGCGGTCAACTATGGCTACACCTTC. Translated: CASSYGQAVNYGYTF.

The chain employs TRBV6-2 or TRBV6-3 and TRBJ2-1; weak D call: TRBD2 (5 bases). Trimming removed 6 bases at V and 7 bases at J, with 19 bases between. This CDR3 is built from 15 residues. Germline V gene sequence: CDR1 MNHEY, CDR2 SVGEGT. The CDR3 loop is CASRSGRAKSNEQFF. The DNA for the CDR3 is TGTGCCAGCAGAAGCGGAAGGGCAAAGAGTAATGAGCAGTTCTTC.

J is TRBJ2-5 and V is TRBV4-1; TRBD2 aligns across 10 bases. This CDR3 is built from 19 residues. After removal of 4 bases from V and 1 base from J, the junction contained 15 bases not matched to a gene. Germline lookup yields CDR1 MGHRA and CDR2 YSYEKL. The CDR3 sequence: CASSPGLAVPRGSQETQYF. The DNA of the CDR3 is TGCGCCAGCAGCCCAGGACTAGCGGTACCACGGGGGTCCCAAGAGACCCAGTACTTC.

This clonotype was observed a handful of times. The J gene is TRBJ2-3, the V gene TRBV5-5; 8 positions match TRBD2. J gave up 1 base and V 4 bases, and 8 bases lay outside the gene matches. Germline V gene sequence: CDR1 SGHKS, CDR2 YYEKEE (reference sequence). The CDR3 loop spans 16 amino acids. The CDR3 DNA reads as TGTGCCAGCAGCATAACTAGCGGTGGGGGCACAGATACGCAGTATTTT. This gives the protein CASSITSGGGTDTQYF.

The chain recombines TRBV29-1 with TRBJ2-4; 8 nucleotides match TRBD1. From germline, CDR1 is SQVTM and CDR2 ANQGSEA. The CDR3 is made up of 14 amino acids. V gave up 6 bases and J gave up 1 base; unmatched junction bases: 5. Written as DNA, the CDR3 is TGCAGCGTAGTTACAGGGGGGGCCAAAAACATTCAGTACTTC. Protein: CSVVTGGAKNIQYF. The whole variable domain, remainder taken from reference TRBV29-1 and TRBJ2-4, is SAVISQKPSRDICQRGTSLTIQCQVDSQVTMMFWYRQQPGQSLTLIATANQGSEATYESGFVIDKFPISRPNLTFSTLTVSNMSPEDSSIYLCSVVTGGAKNIQYFGAGTRLSVL.

The chain joins TRBV6-1 to TRBJ2-1, with 9 bases identical to TRBD2. Germline loops: CDR1 MNHNS, CDR2 SASEGT. After removal of 8 bases from V and 5 bases from J, the junction contained 16 bases not matched to a gene. The CDR3 extends over 17 amino acids. The CDR3 nucleotides are TGTGCCAGCCTGCGTGGGGTAACTAGCGGGCGACACAATGAGCAGTTCTTC. Translating gives CASLRGVTSGRHNEQFF.

This clonotype was detected a few times. The chain is built from TRBV20-1 and TRBJ1-1, with D possibly matching TRBD1 (6 bases). The CDR3 is 14 residues long. Germline lookup yields CDR1 DFQATT and CDR2 SNEGSKA (reference sequence). Trimming pared 4 bases from V and 1 base from J, leaving 13 bases between. The CDR3, as DNA: TGCAGTGCTACGACAGGTTTAACGAACACTGAAGCTTTCTTT. Protein sequence: CSATTGLTNTEAFF.

In this sample, this clonotype turned up a few times. The V call is TRBV4-2, the J call TRBJ2-3; possibly TRBD1 for D (6 bases). This CDR3 spans 16 amino acids. V was cut by 0 bases and J by 1 base, with 11 bases left in between. Germline CDR1 LGHNA, CDR2 YNFKEQ. The CDR3 bases are TGTGCCAGCAGCCAAGATCCACAGGGCCGCACAGATACGCAGTATTTT. It yields the protein CASSQDPQGRTDTQYF.

The rearrangement links TRBV2 to TRBJ1-4; the D is unclear. CDR1 SNHLY and CDR2 FYNNEI come from the germline V gene. The CDR3 is 15 amino acids. Trimming took off 6 bases at V and 0 bases at J, with 11 bases between the two ends. This CDR3 is CASSGRTTTNEKLFF. CDR3 nucleotide sequence: TGTGCCAGCAGCGGCAGGACCACAACTAATGAAAAACTGTTTTTT. Full variable domain (rest looked up from reference TRBV2 and TRBJ1-4): EPEVTQTPSHQVTQMGQEVILRCVPISNHLYFYWYRQILGQKVEFLVSFYNNEISEKSEIFDDQFSVERPDGSNFTLKIRSTKLEDSAMYFCASSGRTTTNEKLFFGSGTQLSVL.